The 10 T cell receptor beta chains listed next were all sequenced from one sample in a study of blood T cell repertoires in COVID-19. The repertoire was sequenced with immunoSEQ multiplex PCR; TCRdb's copy has only in-frame clones and lacks some. The sample has about 160,000 clones; 60% to 85% are singletons. The sample taken for sequencing was peripheral blood. These receptors were collected from a man aged 55 to 70 with acute or convalescent COVID-19.

The CDR3 reads CASSQVGEGQGNTEAFF. For the CDR3, the DNA is TGTGCCAGCAGCCAAGTAGGAGAGGGACAGGGGAACACTGAAGCTTTCTTT. V gene TRBV4-2 combines with J gene TRBJ1-1; TRBD1 matches 9 bases. Germline-derived CDR1 and CDR2 are LGHNA and YNFKEQ. CDR3 length: 17 residues. Trimming removed 1 base from V and 1 base from J; junction bases left unmatched: 7.

This chain uses TRBV6-1 with TRBJ2-3; D is possibly TRBD1 (5 bases). Germline lookup yields CDR1 MNHNS and CDR2 SASEGT. The CDR3 is made up of 15 amino acids. V lost 1 base and J lost 1, with 9 bases in between. CDR3 loop: CASSEGGLRTDTQYF. CDR3 DNA sequence: TGTGCCAGCAGTGAAGGGGGCCTGCGCACAGATACGCAGTATTTT.

This clone has just a few counts. This CDR3 is also generated by other DNA sequences in the sample. The chain couples TRBV9 to TRBJ2-7; a possible D gene is TRBD2 (5 bases). Germline loops: CDR1 SGDLS, CDR2 YYNGEE. Trimming stripped 0 bases from V and 2 bases from J, with 12 bases between. The CDR3 spans 15 residues. CDR3 sequence reads: CASSVGSGVAYEQYF. The CDR3 nucleotides are TGTGCCAGCAGCGTAGGTTCCGGGGTCGCCTACGAGCAGTACTTC.

This clone was recorded many times. This chain connects TRBV3-1 (or the pseudogene TRBV3-2) to TRBJ1-5; 7 bases are shared with TRBD1. This CDR3 spans 13 amino acids. In germline, CDR1 is LGHDT, CDR2 YNNKEL (reference sequence). V was pared by 6 bases and J by 5 bases, with 4 bases of the junction left unmatched. CDR3 loop: CASSRTGDQPQHF. The CDR3 DNA reads TGTGCCAGCAGTCGGACAGGAGATCAGCCCCAGCATTTT.

The chain combines TRBV3-1 (or the pseudogene TRBV3-2) with TRBJ2-5, with D tentatively TRBD2 (5 bases). V was clipped by 0 bases and J by 3 bases, with 11 bases between them. This CDR3 has 15 residues. Germline V gives CDR1 LGHDT, CDR2 YNNKEL (reference sequence). The CDR3 is CASSQEPGVKETQYF. The DNA for the CDR3 is TGTGCCAGCAGCCAAGAGCCCGGGGTTAAAGAGACCCAGTACTTC.

The chain joins TRBV11-2 to TRBJ2-1; TRBD1 matches 12 bases. CDR1 and CDR2 (germline): SGHAT, FQNNGV. This CDR3 is 15 amino acids long. After removal of 4 bases from V and 8 bases from J, the junction contained 6 bases not matched to a gene. CDR3 coding DNA: TGTGCCAGCAGCTCGCCGGGACAGGGGGCGTATGAGCAGTTCTTC. Residues: CASSSPGQGAYEQFF.

In its sample, this clone was seen a few times. The V gene is TRBV5-1, the J gene TRBJ2-7; a possible D gene is TRBD1 (6 bases). This CDR3 comprises 14 residues. Trimming stripped 2 bases from V and 0 bases from J, with 9 bases between. Germline assignment: CDR1 SGHRS and CDR2 YFSETQ. In nucleotides, the CDR3 is TGCGCCAGCAGCTTCCGGGACATCTCCTACGAGCAGTACTTC. Translated, it gives CASSFRDISYEQYF. Based on the CDR3 plus reference TRBV5-1 and TRBJ2-7, the full variable domain is KAGVTQTPRYLIKTRGQQVTLSCSPISGHRSVSWYQQTPGQGLQFLFEYFSETQRNKGNFPGRFSGRQFSNSRSEMNVSTLELGDSALYLCASSFRDISYEQYFGPGTRLTVT.

This clone showed up just a few times. The J gene is TRBJ2-1, the V gene TRBV9; 8 nucleotides match TRBD1. Trimming at V came to 3 bases and at J to 6 bases, leaving 11 bases not matched to a gene. CDR3 length equals 16 residues. CDR1 SGDLS and CDR2 YYNGEE come from the germline V gene. This CDR3 reads CASSADPGQGANEQFF. The CDR3 nucleotides are TGTGCCAGCAGCGCGGACCCAGGACAGGGAGCCAATGAGCAGTTCTTC.

This sequence joins TRBV25-1 and TRBJ2-4; a possible D gene is TRBD2 (5 bases). There are 14 residues in the CDR3. V lost 4 bases and J lost 9, with 16 bases in between. Germline assignment: CDR1 MGHDK and CDR2 SYGVNS. This chain's CDR3 is CASSGEAGRGIQYF. The CDR3 DNA follows: TGTGCCAGCAGTGGAGAGGCTGGTCGGGGCATTCAGTACTTC.

This clone was seen once. The chain couples TRBV2 to TRBJ1-5; D remains unclear. Germline CDR1 reads SNHLY; CDR2 reads FYNNEI. The germline V and J ends were trimmed by 0 bases and 7 bases, with 10 bases remaining between them. The CDR3 spans 14 residues. CDR3 sequence reads: CASSEAPAAQPQHF. The DNA of the CDR3 is TGTGCCAGCAGTGAAGCCCCGGCAGCGCAGCCCCAGCATTTT. Combining the CDR3 with reference TRBV2 and TRBJ1-5 gives the whole variable domain EPEVTQTPSHQVTQMGQEVILRCVPISNHLYFYWYRQILGQKVEFLVSFYNNEISEKSEIFDDQFSVERPDGSNFTLKIRSTKLEDSAMYFCASSEAPAAQPQHFGDGTRLSIL.